This entry features one T cell receptor (beta chain) sequence. Its target is not known. Libraries were prepared by immunoSEQ multiplex PCR; TCRdb keeps only in-frame clonotypes and omits some of them. The table includes approximately 20,000 clones, around 84% detected once. This specimen belongs to a study of PD-1 blockade in classical Hodgkin lymphoma. Across the whole study: It was nivolumab at 3 mg/kg, given intravenously every 2 weeks, that patients received. Study-wide results and limits: According to reports, newly diagnosed patients had lower baseline TCR diversity than healthy donors, and relapsed/refractory patients had lower baseline TCR diversity still. Complete responders showed a baseline diversity that resembled the diversity of newly diagnosed patients.

Time point: cycle 4 day 1 (C4D1), after 6 weeks of nivolumab. Each patient experienced a relapse that followed autologous stem cell transplantation, and brentuximab vedotin exposure varied. The CDR3 runs 15 residues. V lost 2 bases, J lost 4 bases, and 15 bases lay in between. The germline V gene has CDR1 SGHNT and CDR2 YYREEE (reference sequence). This sequence joins TRBV5-4 and TRBJ1-1, with TRBD1 as a possible D gene (6 bases). The sequence was obtained from a human donor with classical Hodgkin lymphoma. Sequences were derived from peripheral blood mononuclear cells (PBMCs), sampled before the fourth cycle of nivolumab. The chain's CDR3 is CASSFMAGAVTEAFF. The DNA for the CDR3 is TGTGCCAGCAGCTTCATGGCAGGGGCGGTCACTGAAGCTTTCTTT.